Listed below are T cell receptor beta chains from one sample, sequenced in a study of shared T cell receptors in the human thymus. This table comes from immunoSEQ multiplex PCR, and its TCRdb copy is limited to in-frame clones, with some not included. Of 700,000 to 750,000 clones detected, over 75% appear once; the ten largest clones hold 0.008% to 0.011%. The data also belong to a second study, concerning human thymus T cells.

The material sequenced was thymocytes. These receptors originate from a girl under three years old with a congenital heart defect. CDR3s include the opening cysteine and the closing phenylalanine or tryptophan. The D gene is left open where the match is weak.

cdr3_aa: CASSPGTSSDFTDTQYF; v_call: TRBV11-3; d_call: -; j_call: TRBJ2-3
cdr3_aa: CASSLISPLPMTGVTEAFF; v_call: TRBV7-9; d_call: TRBD1; j_call: TRBJ1-1
cdr3_aa: CASSYGIIYEQYF; v_call: TRBV13; d_call: -; j_call: TRBJ2-7
cdr3_aa: CASSPPRHRFPYTIFANTGELFF; v_call: TRBV18; d_call: -; j_call: TRBJ2-2
cdr3_aa: CASSGSGGRTDTQYF; v_call: TRBV10-2; d_call: TRBD2; j_call: TRBJ2-3
cdr3_aa: CASSDFPKERAVGYTF; v_call: TRBV6-1; d_call: -; j_call: TRBJ1-2
cdr3_aa: CASSLMSGIANEKLFF; v_call: TRBV28; d_call: -; j_call: TRBJ1-4
cdr3_aa: CASINRGDFTDTQYF; v_call: TRBV5-5; d_call: TRBD1; j_call: TRBJ2-3
cdr3_aa: CASRKPGQGLAKNIQYF; v_call: TRBV11-2; d_call: TRBD1; j_call: TRBJ2-4
cdr3_aa: CASSWRQGNRDATNEKLFF; v_call: TRBV19; d_call: TRBD1; j_call: TRBJ1-4
cdr3_aa: CASSPTRTIKETQYF; v_call: TRBV9; d_call: -; j_call: TRBJ2-5
cdr3_aa: CASSPYSNQPQHF; v_call: TRBV5-1; d_call: -; j_call: TRBJ1-5
cdr3_aa: CASSQGQGHPQSNTEAFF; v_call: TRBV7-6; d_call: TRBD1; j_call: TRBJ1-1
cdr3_aa: CSVEGGQGASYEQYF; v_call: TRBV29-1; d_call: TRBD1; j_call: TRBJ2-7
cdr3_aa: CASSLGQSMNTQYF; v_call: TRBV13; d_call: -; j_call: TRBJ2-3
cdr3_aa: CASSLSKGTPDDSPLHF; v_call: TRBV27; d_call: -; j_call: TRBJ1-6
cdr3_aa: CASSQEKRRENQPQHF; v_call: TRBV4-1; d_call: -; j_call: TRBJ1-5
cdr3_aa: CASSCPVTSEQFF; v_call: TRBV5-1; d_call: TRBD2; j_call: TRBJ2-1
cdr3_aa: CASSFMERTQERSSYEQYF; v_call: TRBV7-3; d_call: -; j_call: TRBJ2-7
cdr3_aa: CASSPSVRYTGELFF; v_call: TRBV11-3; d_call: -; j_call: TRBJ2-2
cdr3_aa: CASSLAEQTGNTIYF; v_call: TRBV11-2; d_call: -; j_call: TRBJ1-3
cdr3_aa: CASVGRGGEGNRRSQPQHF; v_call: TRBV21-1; d_call: -; j_call: TRBJ1-5
cdr3_aa: CASSPTRGETQYF; v_call: TRBV4-1; d_call: -; j_call: TRBJ2-5
cdr3_aa: CAWSVSAGSNQPQHF; v_call: TRBV30; d_call: -; j_call: TRBJ1-5
cdr3_aa: CASSHRRTEAFF; v_call: TRBV4-1; d_call: -; j_call: TRBJ1-1
cdr3_aa: CASSRGQGYEQYF; v_call: TRBV5-1; d_call: TRBD1; j_call: TRBJ2-7